A single sample gave rise to the 19 T cell receptor beta chains below, sequenced in a study of OX40 agonist ivuxolimab in advanced cancers. The protocol was immunoSEQ multiplex PCR, while the TCRdb copy is restricted to in-frame clones and leaves out a portion. The sample lists about 110,000 clones, less than 95% seen once, with 0.48% in the top ten. The material sequenced was CD4+ or CD8+ T cells sorted from blood, taken in a trial of the OX40 agonist ivuxolimab. Receptors were obtained from an adult with an advanced solid tumor such as melanoma, head and neck, liver or kidney cancer.

The rearrangement joins TRBV28 to TRBJ2-7; the D gene is possibly TRBD2 (6 bases). The CDR3 length is 16 residues. With 5 bases removed from V and 5 bases from J, the gap between germline ends came to 22 bases. Per germline, CDR1 MDHEN and CDR2 SYDVKM. CDR3 DNA sequence: TGTGCCAGCAGTCCCGGATCAGCGGGTCAGGGAAACGAGCAGTACTTC. Translation gives CASSPGSAGQGNEQYF. Full variable domain (rest looked up from reference TRBV28 and TRBJ2-7): DVKVTQSSRYLVKRTGEKVFLECVQDMDHENMFWYRQDPGLGLRLIYFSYDVKMKEKGDIPEGYSVSREKKERFSLILESASTNQTSMYLCASSPGSAGQGNEQYFGPGTRLTVT.

This chain connects TRBV6-5 to TRBJ1-4; D is possibly TRBD1 (5 bases). The ends were cut back, 5 bases at V and 8 bases at J, with 18 bases in the middle. Germline CDR1 and CDR2: MNHEY and SVGAGI. The CDR3 spans 15 residues. CDR3 coding DNA: TGTGCCAGCAGTACTCGGGACGGCGCACGGGAAAAACTGTTTTTT. It specifies CASSTRDGAREKLFF.

This clone came up a few times. The CDR3 DNA sequence: TGCAGCGTTGTACGCGCGCGGGGGGACCAAGAGACCCAGTACTTC. It encodes CSVVRARGDQETQYF. The chain carries TRBV29-1 and TRBJ2-5; 8 bases match TRBD2. V shed 4 bases, J shed 0 bases, and the junction held 7 bases outside the gene matches. The germline CDR1 and CDR2 sequences are SQVTM and ANQGSEA. The CDR3 spans 15 residues.

V gene TRBV29-1 combines with J gene TRBJ2-1; D is possibly TRBD1 or TRBD2 (5 bases each). The CDR3 is made up of 13 amino acids. Germline CDR1 and CDR2: SQVTM and ANQGSEA. Trimming removed 6 bases from V and 7 bases from J, with 16 bases in between. The CDR3: CSVQTQDWNEQFF. Written as DNA, the CDR3 is TGCAGCGTACAGACACAGGACTGGAATGAGCAGTTCTTC.

V and J are TRBV2 and TRBJ2-7, with 7 bases aligning to TRBD2. Germline assignment: CDR1 SNHLY and CDR2 FYNNEI. Germline trimming cut 8 bases from V and 5 bases from J; bases unmatched to any gene: 9. The CDR3 spans 13 residues. Here the CDR3 reads CASVPRDYNEQYF. For the CDR3, the DNA is TGTGCCAGCGTACCCCGGGACTACAACGAGCAGTACTTC.

This chain links TRBV28 with TRBJ1-1; a possible D gene is TRBD1 (6 bases). Trimming removed 3 bases at V and 5 bases at J, with 10 bases between. This CDR3 region has 13 residues. Looked up from germline, CDR1 is MDHEN and CDR2 is SYDVKM. The CDR3 nucleotides are TGTGCCAGCAGTTTTCAGGGGAGGACTGAAGCTTTCTTT. Translated, it gives CASSFQGRTEAFF.

The chain links TRBV14 to TRBJ1-4; the D is unclear. The CDR3 extends over 14 amino acids. V lost 1 base, J lost 5 bases, and 8 bases lay in between. Per germline, CDR1 SGHDN and CDR2 FVKESK. In DNA, the CDR3 is TGTGCCAGCAGCCAAGGTTGGGGAAATGAAAAACTGTTTTTT. This gives the protein CASSQGWGNEKLFF.

The chain couples TRBV9 to TRBJ1-2; 10 nucleotides agree with TRBD1. The CDR3 is 14 residues long. The junction had 6 bases not matched to a gene; V was cut back by 3 bases and J by 7 bases. Germline V lookup: CDR1 SGDLS, CDR2 YYNGEE. DNA of the CDR3: TGTGCCAGCAGCGCCTCCGGGACAGGGGCTGGCTACACCTTC. It codes for CASSASGTGAGYTF.

The genes are TRBV19 and TRBJ2-3; D is possibly TRBD2 (6 bases). Germline-derived CDR1 and CDR2 are LNHDA and SQIVND (reference sequence). The CDR3 loop spans 16 amino acids. V dropped 3 bases and J dropped 0 bases, with 13 bases sitting between them. The CDR3 loop is CASSISGGISTDTQYF. Written as DNA, the CDR3 is TGTGCCAGTAGTATCTCCGGGGGTATAAGCACAGATACGCAGTATTTT. Together with reference TRBV19 and TRBJ2-3, the CDR3 gives the full variable domain: DGGITQSPKYLFRKEGQNVTLSCEQNLNHDAMYWYRQDPGQGLRLIYYSQIVNDFQKGDIAEGYSVSREKKESFPLTVTSAQKNPTAFYLCASSISGGISTDTQYFGPGTRLTVL.

CDR3 sequence: CASSLEVAGETQYF. The CDR3 DNA reads TGTGCCAGCAGCTTAGAGGTAGCCGGAGAGACCCAGTACTTC. J is TRBJ2-5 and V is TRBV7-9; D is ambiguous. The ends were cut back, 1 base at V and 4 bases at J, with 10 bases in the middle. The length of the CDR3 is 14 residues. The V gene's germline CDR1 is SEHNR and CDR2 FQNEAQ (reference sequence).

The chain employs TRBV7-3 and TRBJ2-1; D may match TRBD1 or TRBD2 (5 bases each). Germline V gene sequence: CDR1 SGHTA, CDR2 FQGTGA. Trimming removed 0 bases from V and 6 bases from J, with 9 bases in between. CDR3 length: 14 amino acids. The CDR3 reads CASSLTGTVNEQFF. The CDR3 coding sequence is TGTGCCAGCAGCTTAACCGGGACCGTCAATGAGCAGTTCTTC.

This clone was found once. The genes are TRBV13 and TRBJ2-3; D possibly corresponds to TRBD2 (6 bases). The V end was cut by 4 bases, the J end by 2 bases, with 16 bases between. The CDR3 sequence is 16 residues long. Germline assignment: CDR1 PRHDT and CDR2 FYEKMQ (reference sequence). The CDR3 DNA is TGTGCCAGCAGCTCAGGGACGCGGGGACTCACAGATACGCAGTATTTT. The encoded protein is CASSSGTRGLTDTQYF.

The chain recombines TRBV18 with TRBJ1-5; D may be TRBD1 (6 bases). V was shortened by 5 bases and J by 3 bases, with 11 bases between the two germline ends. Germline loops: CDR1 KGHSH, CDR2 LQKENI. CDR3 length: 14 residues. CDR3: CASSKGTPNQPQHF. CDR3 in DNA: TGTGCCAGCTCAAAAGGGACACCCAATCAGCCCCAGCATTTT. Variable domain in full (rest from reference TRBV18 and TRBJ1-5): NAGVMQNPRHLVRRRGQEARLRCSPMKGHSHVYWYRQLPEEGLKFMVYLQKENIIDESGMPKERFSAEFPKEGPSILRIQQVVRGDSAAYFCASSKGTPNQPQHFGDGTRLSIL.

The CDR3 DNA reads TGTGCCAGCAGCGTAGTGTGCTTTGGGAAGGTTAGGGTAGATACGCAGTATTTT. It yields the protein CASSVVCFGKVRVDTQYF. V and J are TRBV9 and TRBJ2-3; D uncertain. Trimming cost V 0 bases and J 5 bases, with 22 bases left between them. Looked up from germline, CDR1 is SGDLS and CDR2 is YYNGEE. The CDR3 has 18 residues. Full variable domain (remainder filled in from reference TRBV9 and TRBJ2-3): DSGVTQTPKHLITATGQRVTLRCSPRSGDLSVYWYQQSLDQGLQFLIQYYNGEERAKGNILERFSAQQFPDLHSELNLSSLELGDSALYFCASSVVCFGKVRVDTQYFGPGTRLTVL.

V gene TRBV5-1 combines with J gene TRBJ1-2; 7 bases align to TRBD1. V was pared by 4 bases and J by 6 bases, with 9 bases of the junction left unmatched. The CDR3 is made up of 14 amino acids. The germline CDR1 and CDR2 sequences are SGHRS and YFSETQ. The DNA for the CDR3 is TGCGCCAGCAGCGTAACGACAGGGTTGGATGGCTACACCTTC. Translated, it gives CASSVTTGLDGYTF.

This chain links TRBV28 with TRBJ2-2; D gene uncertain. Trimming left V 6 bases short and J 6 bases short, with 14 bases between. The CDR3 runs 14 residues. CDR1 MDHEN and CDR2 SYDVKM come from the germline V gene. CDR3 nucleotide sequence: TGTGCCAGCAGACCCCGTCTCAGATCCGGGGAGCTGTTTTTT. Its translation is CASRPRLRSGELFF.

This chain links TRBV11-2 with TRBJ2-3; D is ambiguous. The V end was cut by 4 bases, the J end by 2 bases, with 10 bases between. Per the germline V gene, CDR1 is SGHAT and CDR2 is FQNNGV. The CDR3 consists of 14 residues. The CDR3 loop is CASSSAGLTDTQYF. The CDR3 coding sequence is TGTGCCAGCAGCTCGGCAGGCCTCACAGATACGCAGTATTTT.

The J gene is TRBJ2-6, the V gene TRBV28; perhaps D is TRBD1 or TRBD2 (5 bases each). V shed 5 bases and J shed 2 bases, with 10 bases lying between them. The CDR3 has 15 amino acids. Germline loops: CDR1 MDHEN, CDR2 SYDVKM. The CDR3: CASSPQGAGANVLTF. The CDR3 region has the DNA TGTGCCAGCAGTCCGCAGGGAGCTGGGGCCAACGTCCTGACTTTC.

Only one count was recorded for this clone. The V call is TRBV5-6, the J call TRBJ2-7, with unresolved D. V lost 0 bases and J 2 bases, leaving 9 bases between the germline ends. This CDR3 has 14 amino acids. Germline loops: CDR1 SGHDT, CDR2 YYEEEE. The CDR3 bases are TGTGCCAGCAGCTTGGTCCACAATACCTACGAGCAGTACTTC. Protein sequence: CASSLVHNTYEQYF.